The next 14 T cell receptor beta chains were all read from a single sample in a study of blood T cell repertoires in COVID-19. The repertoire was sequenced with immunoSEQ multiplex PCR; TCRdb's copy has only in-frame clones and lacks some. The data contain a few hundred thousand clones, roughly 90% of them seen just once; the ten biggest clones take up roughly 2.2%. The source material was peripheral blood. All receptors derive from a woman aged 45-60 years who had recovered from COVID-19.

The chain combines TRBV5-5 with TRBJ1-5; a weak D match, TRBD1 (6 bases). The CDR3 loop spans 14 amino acids. Germline V lookup: CDR1 SGHKS, CDR2 YYEKEE (reference sequence). V was shortened by 0 bases and J by 4 bases, with 8 bases between the two germline ends. In DNA form, the CDR3 reads TGTGCCAGCAGCTTGGACCAGGGGAATCAGCCCCAGCATTTT. It codes for CASSLDQGNQPQHF.

The chain employs TRBV7-3 and TRBJ1-1; 8 bases line up with TRBD1. Per the germline V gene, CDR1 is SGHTA and CDR2 is FQGTGA. Trimming took 6 bases from V and 1 from J; bases not matched to a gene: 13. The CDR3 length is 17 residues. Here the CDR3 reads CASRLTGAATTNTEAFF. The CDR3 DNA is TGTGCCAGCAGATTGACAGGGGCCGCCACCACGAACACTGAAGCTTTCTTT. The variable domain in full, completed from reference TRBV7-3 and TRBJ1-1, reads GAGVSQTPSNKVTEKGKYVELRCDPISGHTALYWYRQSLGQGPEFLIYFQGTGAADDSGLPNDRFFAVRPEGSVSTLKIQRTERGDSAVYLCASRLTGAATTNTEAFFGQGTRLTVV.

The CDR3 protein is CASSLFQAYYEQYF. The CDR3 DNA reads as TGTGCCAGCAGCTTATTCCAGGCTTACTACGAGCAGTACTTC. The chain carries TRBV13 and TRBJ2-7, with no clear D. The CDR3 has 14 residues. Germline values: CDR1 PRHDT, CDR2 FYEKMQ (reference sequence). The V end lost 2 bases, the J end lost 3 bases, and 11 bases lay between the germline ends.

The chain combines TRBV10-3 with TRBJ2-1; maybe TRBD2 (5 bases). Between the trimmed V and J ends, which lost 7 bases and 8 bases, there was a span of 9 bases. The V gene's germline CDR1 is ENHRY and CDR2 SYGVKD. This CDR3 has 11 amino acids. The DNA of the CDR3 is TGTGCCATCACTGCGGGTGATGAGCAGTTCTTC. Translating it yields CAITAGDEQFF.

The V call is TRBV30, the J call TRBJ1-2; TRBD1 matches at 7 bases. The CDR3 extends over 15 amino acids. The germline gives CDR1 GTSNPN, CDR2 SVGIG (reference sequence). V lost 3 bases, J lost 7 bases, and 14 bases stayed unmatched. As DNA, the CDR3 is TGTGCCTGGAGGGAGGTATCAGGGGGACGTTCTGGCTACACCTTC. This codes for CAWREVSGGRSGYTF.

The CDR3 region has the DNA TGTGCCAGCAGCCTCCTTGGAGCTTACAATGAGCAGTTCTTC. It yields the protein CASSLLGAYNEQFF. The rearrangement joins TRBV28 to TRBJ2-1; the D is unclear. Germline loops: CDR1 MDHEN, CDR2 SYDVKM. V lost 6 bases and J 4 bases, leaving 13 bases between the germline ends. CDR3 length: 14 amino acids.

This chain joins TRBV19 and TRBJ1-1; TRBD1 agrees at 8 bases. Germline lookup yields CDR1 LNHDA and CDR2 SQIVND (reference sequence). The CDR3 contains 14 residues. V shed 5 bases and J 4 bases; nucleotides not matched to a gene: 6. Here the CDR3 DNA reads TGTGCCAGTAGTCCCCAGGGGGCGCGCACTGAAGCTTTCTTT. This codes for CASSPQGARTEAFF.

The V call is TRBV28, the J call TRBJ1-6, with no clear D. V lost 4 bases and J 5 bases, leaving 12 bases between the germline ends. The CDR3 has 15 amino acids. CDR1 MDHEN and CDR2 SYDVKM come from the germline V gene. The CDR3 protein is CASSYAGGNNSPLHF. The CDR3 DNA follows: TGTGCCAGCAGTTACGCAGGAGGAAATAATTCACCCCTCCACTTT.

V gene TRBV5-4 combines with J gene TRBJ1-2; 8 bases are shared with TRBD1. In germline, CDR1 is SGHNT, CDR2 YYREEE (reference sequence). The CDR3 covers 14 residues. Trimming took 0 bases from V and 3 from J; bases not matched to a gene: 1. The CDR3 reads CASSLAGGDYGYTF. Here the CDR3 DNA reads TGTGCCAGCAGCTTGGCAGGGGGCGACTATGGCTACACCTTC.

The rearrangement joins TRBV9 to TRBJ1-4, with 7 bases lining up with TRBD1. Germline-derived CDR1 and CDR2 are SGDLS and YYNGEE. V was clipped by 4 bases and J by 6 bases; unmatched bases: 6. The length of the CDR3 is 14 residues. The CDR3 DNA reads as TGTGCCAGCAGCACACAGGGGCGGGATGAAAAACTGTTTTTT. Amino acid sequence: CASSTQGRDEKLFF.

The rearrangement links TRBV7-9 to TRBJ1-1; D is ambiguous. The CDR3 runs to 13 residues. Trimming left V 3 bases short and J 10 bases short, with 15 bases between. In germline, CDR1 is SEHNR, CDR2 FQNEAQ (reference sequence). For the CDR3, the DNA is TGTGCCAGCAGCTTGATCCCCCTCCCCGGAGCTTTCTTT. Translating it yields CASSLIPLPGAFF.

The rearrangement links TRBV6-2 or TRBV6-3 to TRBJ1-2, with TRBD1 as a possible D gene (5 bases). This CDR3 spans 14 amino acids. Germline CDR1 reads MNHEY; CDR2 reads SVGEGT. Trimming stripped 6 bases from V and 3 bases from J, with 14 bases between. In DNA form, the CDR3 reads TGTGCCAGCAGCCCCCGACAGACCCACTATGGCTACACCTTC. Amino acids: CASSPRQTHYGYTF.

The chain combines TRBV28 with TRBJ2-3; 10 positions match TRBD1. This CDR3 is built from 14 residues. Germline V CDR1 and CDR2: MDHEN, SYDVKM. V shed 6 bases, J shed 4 bases, and the junction held 4 bases outside the gene matches. The CDR3 DNA follows: TGTGCCAGCAGCCCGACAGGGGGCGCAGATACGCAGTATTTT. It specifies CASSPTGGADTQYF.

V is TRBV5-6 and J is TRBJ1-2, with TRBD1 matching over 10 bases. V lost 4 bases and J lost 5; bases outside the gene matches: 8. The length of the CDR3 is 15 residues. Germline CDR1 is SGHDT and CDR2 is YYEEEE. The CDR3 loop reads CASSQRDRGIYGYTF. CDR3 DNA: TGTGCCAGCAGCCAGAGGGACAGGGGAATTTATGGCTACACCTTC.